This T cell receptor (beta chain) was observed in a study of long-term antiretroviral therapy in people with HIV. CDR1 is MNHNY and CDR2 is SVGAGI in the germline V gene (reference sequence). Trimming removed 0 bases from V and 7 bases from J, with 4 bases in between. The CDR3 covers 11 residues. The study's findings and limits: ART was followed by higher diversity that remained below transplant donor controls.

Treatment of all HIV participants took place in the United States. This clone appeared a single time. Its target is unknown. The assay used was immunoSEQ (version v3.0), run at survey level. A per-sample goal of about 40,000-50,000 T-cell genomes was targeted by sequencing. Libraries were prepared by immunoSEQ multiplex PCR; TCRdb keeps only in-frame clonotypes and omits some of them. The table lists 15,000 to 20,000 clones, 85% to 95% of them singletons. Sequencing was performed on unsorted PBMCs, taken around 10 years after starting antiretroviral therapy. J is TRBJ2-7 and V is TRBV6-6, with D uncertain. The receptor was derived from a young man with HIV. The CDR3: CASSYSGEQYF. For the CDR3, the DNA is TGTGCCAGCAGTTACTCAGGGGAGCAGTACTTC.